This TCR beta chain was recovered during a study of metastatic and nonmetastatic thyroid tumors. Thyroid surgery was performed in patients who had received no treatment beforehand. V lost 5 bases, J lost 7 bases, and 10 bases stayed unmatched. Germline V gene sequence: CDR1 DFQATT, CDR2 SNEGSKA (reference sequence). The CDR3 is 13 amino acids. This clone was seen more than once but under ten times. TCRdb re-analyzed the PCR reads through MiXCR. This sample yields 13,000 to 15,000 clones, of which 29% are seen a single time; approximately 3.8% belongs to the top ten. The chain couples TRBV20-1 to TRBJ1-2; 7 positions agree with TRBD1. The source of this sequence is a female donor with papillary thyroid cancer or a benign thyroid nodule (not recorded which). Some clones in this sample may be carry-over from other donors' samples. Sequences were obtained from blood. CDR3 region: CSALGTVSPGYTF. The DNA of the CDR3 is TGCAGTGCTCTCGGGACAGTATCACCTGGCTACACCTTC.